This T cell receptor beta chain was found in a study of PD-1 blockade in mismatch repair-deficient tumors. Time point here: identical roughly 10-day culture without peptide (control). Baseline for clone expansion was a parallel culture with no peptide. The data were produced by immunoSEQ multiplex PCR, yet TCRdb's version contains in-frame clones alone and is incomplete. Here the sample spans 14,000 or so clones, 70% to 90% being singletons. Trimming cost V 6 bases and J 3 bases, with 20 bases left between them. CDR3 length: 17 amino acids. The V gene's germline CDR1 is SNHLY and CDR2 FYNNEI. A word on this clone: What it recognizes is unknown.

Findings of the study overall: Rapid post-treatment expansion, then contraction, generally preceding radiologic response, marked tumor-resident clones.

This chain links TRBV2 with TRBJ2-2; D is perhaps TRBD1 or TRBD2 (5 bases each). The sequence was collected from an adult with mismatch repair-deficient cancer. The starting material was cells cultured in vitro, obtained from a patient treated with pembrolizumab. The CDR3 sequence: CASRGTPMGPDTGELFF. The DNA for the CDR3 is TGTGCCAGCAGAGGGACCCCGATGGGCCCGGACACCGGGGAGCTGTTTTTT. Looking up the rest from reference TRBV2 and TRBJ2-2 gives the full variable domain: EPEVTQTPSHQVTQMGQEVILRCVPISNHLYFYWYRQILGQKVEFLVSFYNNEISEKSEIFDDQFSVERPDGSNFTLKIRSTKLEDSAMYFCASRGTPMGPDTGELFFGEGSRLTVL.